The 9 T cell receptor beta chains reported below all come from one sample, sequenced in a study of T-cell reconstitution after alpha-beta-depleted transplantation in children listed by TCRdb under 2016. Library creation used PCR. Instrument on record: Illumina HiSeq 2500. To normalize quantification of the TCRbeta repertoire, the TCR libraries were built with molecular barcoding that relied on unique molecular identifiers. In TCRdb, the public reads were trimmed at Q25 with fastp and aligned with MiXCR, with productive beta chains retained. Records with the same CDR3 protein are collapsed into one entry carrying the most frequent genes and DNA. The sample table records a few hundred thousand distinct CDR3 sequences; over 20% of these occur just once. Clones ranked in the top ten supply 3.8% of the sample. The sequencing used PBMCs from the stem cell graft donor, collected from the stem cell graft. Receptors were obtained from a human donor who donated a stem cell graft to a child with acute myeloid leukemia.

The chain links TRBV24-1 to TRBJ2-1; 7 positions agree with TRBD1. Germline V gives CDR1 KGHDR, CDR2 SFDVKD. V gave up 3 bases and J gave up 6 bases; unmatched junction bases: 4. This CDR3 has 14 residues. CDR3: CATSDRDRANEQFF. The CDR3 DNA reads as TGTGCCACCAGTGATCGTGACAGGGCCAATGAGCAGTTCTTC.

This clonotype occurred a few times. The chain combines TRBV7-8 with TRBJ2-7; D is unresolved. V was pared by 8 bases and J by 0 bases, with 8 bases between. This CDR3 is 12 amino acids long. CDR1 and CDR2 (germline): SGHVS, FQNEAQ. The CDR3, as DNA: TGTGCCAGCGGGGAAAGCTCCTACGAGCAGTACTTC. Its translation: CASGESSYEQYF.

The V gene is TRBV9, the J gene TRBJ1-4; D not certain. V was cut by 5 bases and J by 2 bases, with 13 bases left in between. Per germline, CDR1 SGDLS and CDR2 YYNGEE. The CDR3 runs 15 residues. Here the CDR3 reads CASRRGENTNEKLFF. CDR3 bases: TGTGCCAGCAGGAGAGGAGAAAACACTAATGAAAAACTGTTTTTT.

The chain joins TRBV10-3 to TRBJ1-4, with D maybe TRBD1 (5 bases). The CDR3 has 12 residues. Germline V gene lookup returns CDR1 ENHRY and CDR2 SYGVKD. V lost 3 bases, J lost 8 bases, and 7 bases lay in between. For the CDR3, the DNA is TGTGCCATCAGTGAAAGGGGCGAAAAACTGTTTTTT. It codes for CAISERGEKLFF.

The CDR3 coding sequence is TGTGCCAGCAGCTTAGTCGGATTTAGCGTTTCCCAGGACAATGAGCAGTTCTTC. Protein product: CASSLVGFSVSQDNEQFF. The chain joins TRBV11-1 to TRBJ2-1; TRBD2 might be the D (5 bases). Trimming took 1 base from V and 5 from J, leaving 21 bases between them. This CDR3 region has 18 residues. Germline CDR1 reads SGHAT; CDR2 reads FQDESV (reference sequence).

The rearrangement links TRBV7-2 to TRBJ2-5; 9 bases align to TRBD1. V was pared by 5 bases and J by 0 bases, with 1 base of the junction left unmatched. The germline CDR1 and CDR2 sequences are SGHTA and FQGNSA. The CDR3 loop spans 14 amino acids. CDR3 nucleotides: TGTGCCAGCAGCAGGACAGGGGACCAAGAGACCCAGTACTTC. This sequence encodes CASSRTGDQETQYF.

The chain couples TRBV5-5 to TRBJ2-7; tentatively, D is TRBD1 (6 bases). V gave up 2 bases and J gave up 0 bases, with 15 bases separating them. This CDR3 has 16 residues. Germline V gene sequence: CDR1 SGHKS, CDR2 YYEKEE (reference sequence). In nucleotides, the CDR3 is TGTGCCAGCAGCTTTAGGGACACGCCGAGCTCCTACGAGCAGTACTTC. Translated: CASSFRDTPSSYEQYF.

Regarding this clonotype: A much larger clonotype is one base distant, so this may be a read error. The chain uses TRBV12-3 or TRBV12-4 and TRBJ2-5, with D hard to call. CDR3 length equals 14 residues. The ends were cut back, 9 bases at V and 5 bases at J, with 19 bases in the middle. CDR3 DNA: TGTGCCAGAACTCTCGACCCTTCCTTGGAGACCCAGTACTTC. It codes for CARTLDPSLETQYF.

This clonotype was counted many times. The chain combines TRBV4-3 with TRBJ1-3, with 9 bases that match TRBD1. In germline, CDR1 is LGHNA, CDR2 YSLEER. After removal of 0 bases from V and 2 bases from J, the junction contained 5 bases not matched to a gene. CDR3 length equals 17 residues. CDR3 bases: TGCGCCAGCAGCCAAGAAAAAGGGACAGGGCCTGGAAACACCATATATTTT. It encodes CASSQEKGTGPGNTIYF.